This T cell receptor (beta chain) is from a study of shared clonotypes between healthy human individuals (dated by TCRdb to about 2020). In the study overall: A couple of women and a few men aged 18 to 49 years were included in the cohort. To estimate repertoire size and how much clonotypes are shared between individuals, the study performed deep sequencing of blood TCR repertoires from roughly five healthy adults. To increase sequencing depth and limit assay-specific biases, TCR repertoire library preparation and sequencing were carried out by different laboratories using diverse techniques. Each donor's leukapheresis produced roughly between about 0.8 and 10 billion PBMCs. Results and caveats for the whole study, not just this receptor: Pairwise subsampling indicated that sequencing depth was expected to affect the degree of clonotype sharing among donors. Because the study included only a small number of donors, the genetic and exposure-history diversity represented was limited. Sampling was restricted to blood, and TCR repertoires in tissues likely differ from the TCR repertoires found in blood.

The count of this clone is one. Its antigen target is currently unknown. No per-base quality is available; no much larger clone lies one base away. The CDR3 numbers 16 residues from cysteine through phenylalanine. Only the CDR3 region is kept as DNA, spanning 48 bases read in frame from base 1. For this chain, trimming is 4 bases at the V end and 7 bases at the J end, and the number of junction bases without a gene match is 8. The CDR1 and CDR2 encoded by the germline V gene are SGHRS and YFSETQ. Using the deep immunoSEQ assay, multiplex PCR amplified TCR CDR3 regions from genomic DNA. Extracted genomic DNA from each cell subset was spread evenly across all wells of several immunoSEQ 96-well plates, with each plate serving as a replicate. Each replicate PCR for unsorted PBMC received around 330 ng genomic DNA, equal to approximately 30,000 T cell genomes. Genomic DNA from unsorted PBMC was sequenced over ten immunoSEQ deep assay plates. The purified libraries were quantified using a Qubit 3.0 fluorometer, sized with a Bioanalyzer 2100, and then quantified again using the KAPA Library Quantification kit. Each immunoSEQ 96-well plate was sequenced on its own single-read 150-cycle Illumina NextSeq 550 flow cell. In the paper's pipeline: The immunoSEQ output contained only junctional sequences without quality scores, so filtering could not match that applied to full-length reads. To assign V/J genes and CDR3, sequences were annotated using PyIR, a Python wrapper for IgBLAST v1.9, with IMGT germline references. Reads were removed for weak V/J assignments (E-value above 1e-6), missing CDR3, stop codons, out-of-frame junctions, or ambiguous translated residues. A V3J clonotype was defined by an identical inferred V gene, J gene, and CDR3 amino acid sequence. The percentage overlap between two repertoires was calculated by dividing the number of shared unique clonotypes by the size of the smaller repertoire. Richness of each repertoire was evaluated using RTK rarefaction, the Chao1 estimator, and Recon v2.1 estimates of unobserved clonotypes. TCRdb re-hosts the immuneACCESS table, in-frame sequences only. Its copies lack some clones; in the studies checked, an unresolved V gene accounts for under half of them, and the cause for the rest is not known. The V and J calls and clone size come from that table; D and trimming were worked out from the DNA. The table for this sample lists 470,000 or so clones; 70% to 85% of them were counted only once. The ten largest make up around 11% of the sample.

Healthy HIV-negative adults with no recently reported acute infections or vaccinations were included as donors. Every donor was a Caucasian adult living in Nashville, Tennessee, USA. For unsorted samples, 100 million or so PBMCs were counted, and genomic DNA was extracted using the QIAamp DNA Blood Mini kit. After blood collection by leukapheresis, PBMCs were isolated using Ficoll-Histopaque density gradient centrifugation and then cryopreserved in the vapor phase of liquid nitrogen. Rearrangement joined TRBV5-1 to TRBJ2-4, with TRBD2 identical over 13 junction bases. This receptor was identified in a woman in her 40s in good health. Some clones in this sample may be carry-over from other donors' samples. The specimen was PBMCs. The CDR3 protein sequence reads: CASSLRLAGGPNIQYF. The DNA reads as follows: TGCGCCAGCAGCCTTCGACTAGCGGGAGGACCGAACATTCAGTACTTC.